Below are 20 T cell receptor beta chains sequenced from a single sample in a study of shared clonotypes between healthy human individuals. Method: immunoSEQ multiplex PCR; TCRdb's copy keeps in-frame clones and lacks some. The table records 600,000 to 700,000 clones, roughly 73% of them present only once. The sample comprised memory CD4+ T cells sorted from blood. Subset denoted: CD45RA-negative fraction. Receptor source: a woman in her 30s in good health.

The V and J genes are TRBV27 and TRBJ2-1, with TRBD2 identical over 10 bases. V was clipped by 0 bases and J by 9 bases; unmatched bases: 5. In germline, CDR1 is MNHEY, CDR2 SMNVEV (reference sequence). The CDR3 runs 15 residues. This CDR3 is CASSLSRLAGVEQFF. The CDR3 nucleotides are TGTGCCAGCAGTTTATCGAGGCTAGCGGGAGTTGAGCAGTTCTTC.

This clone was found once. The chain couples TRBV5-1 to TRBJ1-6, with 7 bases fitting TRBD1. The CDR3 spans 16 residues. Per germline, CDR1 SGHRS and CDR2 YFSETQ. V lost 2 bases to trimming and J lost 6 bases; unmatched junction nucleotides: 8. The CDR3 DNA sequence: TGCGCCAGCAGCTTCAACGACTACAGGGGTAATTCACCCCTCCACTTT. It specifies CASSFNDYRGNSPLHF.

This chain connects TRBV6-1 to TRBJ1-3, with TRBD1 as a possible D gene (5 bases). Germline values: CDR1 MNHNS, CDR2 SASEGT. The CDR3 sequence is 14 residues long. The V end lost 8 bases, the J end lost 2 bases, and 13 bases lay between the germline ends. DNA for the CDR3: TGTGCCAGCTTAGGACAAAGGACTGGAAACACCATATATTTT. It is translated as CASLGQRTGNTIYF.

The CDR3 DNA reads TGTGCCAGCAGGGGGGGTCTCTATGGCTACACCTTC. This encodes CASRGGLYGYTF. This chain links TRBV2 with TRBJ1-2, with D possibly TRBD1 on 5 matching bases. CDR3 length: 12 residues. The germline gives CDR1 SNHLY, CDR2 FYNNEI. V lost 6 bases, J lost 4 bases, and 9 bases lay in between. The entire variable domain, with the rest obtained from reference TRBV2 and TRBJ1-2, is as follows: EPEVTQTPSHQVTQMGQEVILRCVPISNHLYFYWYRQILGQKVEFLVSFYNNEISEKSEIFDDQFSVERPDGSNFTLKIRSTKLEDSAMYFCASRGGLYGYTFGSGTRLTVV.

The chain couples TRBV7-2 to TRBJ1-4; D uncertain. V was trimmed by 5 bases and J by 8 bases, leaving 12 bases between them. This CDR3 is 13 amino acids long. Germline lookup yields CDR1 SGHTA and CDR2 FQGNSA. The CDR3 region is CASSLSGGEKLFF. In nucleotides, the CDR3 is TGTGCCAGCAGCCTTTCAGGCGGAGAAAAACTGTTTTTT.

The CDR3 region is CASNGSEQFF. CDR3 nucleotide sequence: TGTGCCAGCAATGGGAGTGAGCAGTTCTTC. The V gene is TRBV21-1, the J gene TRBJ2-1; the table names TRBD2, a call not compared with the DNA. TRBV21-1 counts as a pseudogene. This CDR3 has 10 amino acids.

V usage is TRBV6-1 and J usage is TRBJ2-1; no clear D gene. V was pared by 4 bases and J by 7 bases, with 20 bases between. Germline assignment: CDR1 MNHNS and CDR2 SASEGT. This CDR3 comprises 16 residues. The CDR3 DNA reads as TGTGCCAGCAGTGGGTGGGTAGGCTCGGCGAGGAATGAGCAGTTCTTC. Translation: CASSGWVGSARNEQFF.

This sequence joins TRBV11-2 and TRBJ2-5, with a tentative D call TRBD1 (6 bases). The length of the CDR3 is 14 residues. Germline V lookup: CDR1 SGHAT, CDR2 FQNNGV. V lost 7 bases and J lost 2, with 14 bases in between. The CDR3 bases are TGTGCCAGCAACACAAACGGACAGCAAGAGACCCAGTACTTC. It yields the protein CASNTNGQQETQYF.

V usage is TRBV6-5 and J usage is TRBJ1-2; weak D call: TRBD1 (5 bases). This CDR3 is 13 amino acids long. V dropped 5 bases and J dropped 1 base, with 8 bases sitting between them. The germline V gene has CDR1 MNHEY and CDR2 SVGAGI. The chain's CDR3 is CASSRGHNYGYTF. The CDR3 DNA sequence: TGTGCCAGCAGTCGCGGACATAACTATGGCTACACCTTC.

The chain carries TRBV4-2 and TRBJ2-4; D not certain. This CDR3 contains 14 residues. Per germline, CDR1 LGHNA and CDR2 YNFKEQ. The V end was cut by 4 bases, the J end by 5 bases, with 12 bases between. Here the CDR3 reads CASSPDLTENIQYF. The CDR3 DNA is TGTGCCAGCAGCCCAGACCTAACGGAAAACATTCAGTACTTC.

V and J are TRBV28 and TRBJ1-5; 8 bases are shared with TRBD1. Losses at the gene ends were 3 bases for V and 5 bases for J; bases not matched to a gene: 6. There are 15 residues in the CDR3. Germline CDR1 MDHEN, CDR2 SYDVKM. Written as DNA, the CDR3 is TGTGCCAGCAGTTTTGGACAGGGCCTCTATCAGCCCCAGCATTTT. As protein: CASSFGQGLYQPQHF. Together with reference TRBV28 and TRBJ1-5, the CDR3 gives the full variable domain: DVKVTQSSRYLVKRTGEKVFLECVQDMDHENMFWYRQDPGLGLRLIYFSYDVKMKEKGDIPEGYSVSREKKERFSLILESASTNQTSMYLCASSFGQGLYQPQHFGDGTRLSIL.

The chain carries TRBV7-2 and TRBJ2-7; D unresolved. CDR1 and CDR2 (germline): SGHTA, FQGNSA. This CDR3 has 14 residues. The V end was cut by 1 base, the J end by 1 base, with 8 bases between. The CDR3 bases are TGTGCCAGCAGCTTAGGGGGTCGGTCCTACGAGCAGTACTTC. Translation: CASSLGGRSYEQYF.

The chain carries TRBV27 and TRBJ1-3; 10 bases line up with TRBD1. This CDR3 spans 15 amino acids. Germline values: CDR1 MNHEY, CDR2 SMNVEV (reference sequence). After removal of 10 bases from V and 4 bases from J, the junction contained 10 bases not matched to a gene. The CDR3 sequence is CAIPTGTGAGNTIYF. CDR3 sequence (DNA): TGTGCCATCCCGACCGGGACAGGGGCAGGAAACACCATATATTTT.

The chain links TRBV19 to TRBJ2-6; D remains ambiguous. This CDR3 has 15 residues. The V gene's germline CDR1 is LNHDA and CDR2 SQIVND (reference sequence). With 5 bases removed from V and 1 base from J, the gap between germline ends came to 9 bases. The CDR3 sequence is CASSFSKSGANVLTF. CDR3 in DNA: TGTGCCAGTAGTTTCAGTAAATCTGGGGCCAACGTCCTGACTTTC.

Comment on this clone: The sample carries other DNA sequences with the same CDR3. This chain uses TRBV15 with TRBJ1-2; D is unclear. Trimming removed 0 bases from V and 7 bases from J, with 9 bases in between. The CDR3 covers 13 residues. CDR1 LNHNV and CDR2 YYDKDF come from the germline V gene (reference sequence). CDR3 coding DNA: TGTGCCACCAGCAGAGATCGGGCAGGTGGCTACACCTTC. It translates to CATSRDRAGGYTF.

The chain combines TRBV4-1 with TRBJ2-7, with D tentatively TRBD1 (6 bases). Germline V gene data show CDR1 as MGHRA and CDR2 as YSYEKL. The CDR3 is 15 amino acids. Trimming removed 2 bases from V and 2 bases from J, with 13 bases in between. CDR3 DNA sequence: TGCGCCAGCAGCCAAATGTCAGGGGCCACCTACGAGCAGTACTTC. Translating it yields CASSQMSGATYEQYF.

V gene TRBV19 combines with J gene TRBJ1-3, with D tentatively TRBD1 (5 bases). The CDR3 has 15 amino acids. Germline-derived CDR1 and CDR2 are LNHDA and SQIVND (reference sequence). The germline V and J ends were trimmed by 3 bases and 6 bases, with 15 bases remaining between them. The CDR3 loop is CASSIGTSFENTIYF. In DNA form, the CDR3 reads TGTGCCAGTAGTATCGGGACTTCCTTCGAAAACACCATATATTTT.

This rearrangement joins TRBV10-3 to TRBJ2-3; TRBD2 matches at 10 bases. V dropped 0 bases and J dropped 4; count of bases not matched to a gene: 10. The CDR3 spans 18 residues. In germline, CDR1 is ENHRY, CDR2 SYGVKD. CDR3 region: CAISESLFSGRGPDTQYF. The CDR3 region has the DNA TGTGCCATCAGTGAGTCCCTTTTCAGCGGGAGGGGGCCAGATACGCAGTATTTT.

This clone was counted a few times. The CDR3 here is CASTIRGTTGELFF. The CDR3 nucleotides read TGTGCCAGTACCATTAGGGGTACGACCGGGGAGCTGTTTTTT. The chain has TRBV19 and TRBJ2-2; possibly TRBD1 for D (5 bases). The V gene lost 7 bases and the J gene lost 5 bases, with 14 bases spanning the gap. Germline V lookup: CDR1 LNHDA, CDR2 SQIVND (reference sequence). The CDR3 is 14 amino acids.

The chain carries TRBV20-1 and TRBJ2-1; no clear D. V gave up 4 bases and J gave up 10 bases, with 8 bases separating them. The CDR3 loop spans 10 amino acids. Looked up from germline, CDR1 is DFQATT and CDR2 is SNEGSKA (reference sequence). The CDR3, as DNA: TGCAGTGCTACGATTCGAGAGCAGTTCTTC. Protein product: CSATIREQFF.